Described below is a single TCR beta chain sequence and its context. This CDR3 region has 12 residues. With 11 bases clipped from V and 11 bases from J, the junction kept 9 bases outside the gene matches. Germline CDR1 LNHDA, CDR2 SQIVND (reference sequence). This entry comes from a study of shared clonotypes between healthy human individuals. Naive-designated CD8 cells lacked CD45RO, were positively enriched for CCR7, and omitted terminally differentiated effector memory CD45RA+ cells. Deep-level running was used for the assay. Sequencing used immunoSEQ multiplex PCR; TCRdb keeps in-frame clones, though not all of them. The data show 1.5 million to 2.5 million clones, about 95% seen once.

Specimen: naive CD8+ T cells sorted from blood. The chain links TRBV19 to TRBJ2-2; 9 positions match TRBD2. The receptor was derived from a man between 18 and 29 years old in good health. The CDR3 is CAVRTGLAELFF. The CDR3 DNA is TGTGCCGTTCGGACGGGACTAGCTGAGCTGTTTTTT.